The entry below gives a single T cell receptor (beta chain) sequence along with its context. Its recognized antigen is unknown. Per-nucleotide qualities are absent, and no much larger clonotype sits a single base away. The data were taken from a study of blood T cell repertoires in COVID-19 (dated by TCRdb to the early 2020s). Background for the entire study: Collaborator samples came from the United States, Italy and Spain and covered acute and convalescent phases of COVID-19. The samples were drawn from the first 160 participants of the ongoing ImmuneRACE study and from about 1,200 subjects provided by 6 global collaborators. Sample metadata almost always included a de-identified subject ID, COVID-19 status, age in years and sex. The material from the prospective study consisted of cDNA or gDNA derived from T cells, B-cell-depleted T cells, or PBMCs. The repertoires were released in a freely available public database intended as a resource for research on the immune response to SARS-CoV-2. Where HLA class I and class II types were available, the types were taken from metadata supplied by the sample provider, not from assay-based typing. Deeply sampled blood TCRbeta repertoires from subjects exposed to, actively infected with, or recovered from COVID-19 were included in the dataset. Overall study results and their limits: Clinical and demographic metadata were provided uncurated, with the amount varying by source and participant.

Collaborating institutions collected whole blood in K2EDTA tubes following their own protocols. Collaborator samples were shipped for TCRbeta analysis as frozen whole blood, isolated PBMCs, or DNA extracted from either sample type. Reading the germline V gene gives CDR1 MDHEN and CDR2 SYDVKM. V is trimmed back by 5 bases and J by 8 bases, and the junction contains 10 bases that no gene match accounts for. The CDR3 holds 14 amino acids from the cysteine to the phenylalanine. Only the CDR3 region is kept as DNA, spanning 42 bases read in frame from base 1. The immunoSEQ Assay, a bias-controlled multiplex PCR, was used to amplify TCRbeta CDR3 regions from genomic DNA. Under the source paper's analysis protocol: The number of nucleated cells in each sample was estimated by amplification of reference gene primers within the assay. To quantify the absolute abundance of each unique TCRbeta CDR3 rearrangement, sequence reads were collapsed and filtered. For each sample, productive Simpson clonality was calculated as the square root of Simpson's diversity index across productive rearrangements. TCRdb mirrors the immuneACCESS table, restricted to in-frame sequences. Some clones are absent from its copies; in checked studies, under half trace to an unresolved V gene, and the reason for the others is unknown. V and J calls and clone size are those listed in that table; D and trimming were worked out from the DNA. This sample holds 63,000 or so clones; roughly three quarters were observed only once. Clones ranked in the top ten supply 9% to 9.5% of the sample.

This clonotype originated in a human donor in a cohort sampled during active COVID-19. The chain employs TRBV28 and TRBJ1-2; a stretch of 8 junction bases matches TRBD1. The specimen sequenced was peripheral blood. The encoded CDR3 is CASSPDRGTSGYTF. In nucleotides, the sequence is TGTGCCAGCAGTCCCGACAGGGGCACTAGCGGCTACACCTTC.